The clone carrying this T cell receptor (beta chain) was found a few times. The CDR3 has 13 residues. V was trimmed by 3 bases and J by 4 bases, leaving 7 bases between them. CDR1 LNHNV and CDR2 YYDKDF come from the germline V gene (reference sequence). The sample belongs to a study of cytotoxic CD8 clonotypes in ibrutinib-treated CLL. Some clones are missing from TCRdb's copy, which holds only in-frame ones; the method was immunoSEQ multiplex PCR. The sample holds roughly 110,000 clones, 58% seen once. The receptor was isolated from a human donor with chronic lymphocytic leukemia. The sample here was PBMCs, taken after 24 months of ibrutinib treatment. This chain uses TRBV15 with TRBJ1-5; no firm D call. The CDR3 is CATSRAKNQPQHF. Here the CDR3 DNA reads TGTGCCACCAGCAGGGCGAAAAATCAGCCCCAGCATTTT.